This T cell receptor beta chain appears in the sequencing data of a study of T-cell memory formation after mild COVID-19. Study conclusions and caveats: Certain responding clones were present in pre-infection memory, suggesting participation of cross-reactive memory.

Trimming removed 5 bases from V and 5 bases from J, with 15 bases in between. CDR1 and CDR2 from the germline V gene are SEHNR and FQNEAQ (reference sequence). This CDR3 region has 14 residues. This clonotype was picked up many times. What it binds is not known. The TCR alpha and TCR beta cDNA libraries, bearing sample barcodes and UMIs, were generated by 5'RACE using constant-segment primers. TCRdb re-analysed the 5' RACE reads in MiXCR, keeping a single row per CDR3 protein. In the table there are 300,000 to 350,000 distinct CDR3 sequences, approximately 19% of which are singletons. This chain joins TRBV7-9 and TRBJ2-5; a possible D gene is TRBD2 (6 bases). The sequencing sample was made of PBMCs or a T cell subset sorted from them (not recorded which). The receptor comes from a young man who had mild COVID-19 (a few samples of this study predate the infection). Cell type and time point are not known. CDR3 sequence reads: CASSRRRAGETQYF. CDR3 nucleotide sequence: TGTGCCAGCAGCCGACGAAGGGCGGGGGAGACCCAGTACTTC. The variable domain in full, with the rest retrieved from reference TRBV7-9 and TRBJ2-5, is DTGVSQNPRHKITKRGQNVTFRCDPISEHNRLYWYRQTLGQGPEFLTYFQNEAQLEKSRLLSDRFSAERPKGSFSTLEIQRTEQGDSAMYLCASSRRRAGETQYFGPGTRLLVL.